This entry features one T cell receptor (beta chain) sequence. The record originates from a study of cytomegalovirus exposure and HLA in healthy donors. 13 Jbeta primers and 60 Vbeta primers were used for the PCR. Profiling relied on immunoSEQ multiplex PCR, and the TCRdb table lists in-frame clones only, not all of them. The sample includes some 150,000 clones, 79% of them seen just once. The germline V gene has CDR1 SGHRS and CDR2 YFSETQ. V lost 4 bases and J 4 bases, leaving 12 bases between the germline ends. CDR3 length: 14 amino acids. The chain carries TRBV5-1 and TRBJ2-1; D is perhaps TRBD2 (6 bases). Source material: PBMCs. This receptor was taken from a middle-aged man in good health and CMV-seropositive. CDR3 bases: TGCGCCAGCAGCCCGGGGGACGCGTACAATGAGCAGTTCTTC. Residues: CASSPGDAYNEQFF.